The 11 T cell receptor beta chains below come from one sample, sequenced in a study of Tregs in tolerant kidney transplant recipients. Here immunoSEQ multiplex PCR was the method, and the copy in TCRdb shows in-frame clones only, minus some. The data contain about 240,000 clones, approximately 83% of them singletons. The sample consisted of CD4+ T cells from blood. The receptor source for this set is a human donor in good health.

The genes are TRBV10-2 and TRBJ1-2; D not resolved. The V end was cut by 0 bases, the J end by 6 bases, with 5 bases between. The length of the CDR3 is 12 residues. Germline CDR1 WSHSY, CDR2 SAAADI. CDR3 region: CASSESVDGYTF. In DNA form, the CDR3 reads TGCGCCAGCAGTGAGTCCGTGGATGGCTACACCTTC.

This chain connects TRBV6-5 to TRBJ2-3; the D gene is possibly TRBD2 (6 bases). CDR1 MNHEY and CDR2 SVGAGI come from the germline V gene. Trimming left V 6 bases short and J 0 bases short, with 10 bases between. The CDR3 covers 14 residues. This CDR3 reads CASRTTRSTDTQYF. Here the CDR3 DNA reads TGTGCCAGCAGGACGACTAGGAGCACAGATACGCAGTATTTT.

The genes are TRBV29-1 and TRBJ1-4; 9 bases fit TRBD1. This CDR3 comprises 13 residues. Germline loops: CDR1 SQVTM, CDR2 ANQGSEA. The ends lost 6 bases at V and 6 bases at J; junction bases unmatched: 5. Here the CDR3 reads CSVGTGPDEKLFF. CDR3 DNA: TGCAGCGTCGGGACAGGGCCGGATGAAAAACTGTTTTTT.

This rearrangement joins TRBV19 to TRBJ1-5; tentatively, D is TRBD1 (5 bases). Germline lookup yields CDR1 LNHDA and CDR2 SQIVND (reference sequence). The CDR3 has 15 amino acids. Deletions cut 3 bases from V and 0 bases from J, with 9 bases between. In DNA form, the CDR3 reads TGTGCCAGTAGTATTCGGGGCGGTAGCAATCAGCCCCAGCATTTT. Translation gives CASSIRGGSNQPQHF.

This rearrangement joins TRBV10-2 to TRBJ2-7, with 10 bases aligning to TRBD2. The V and J ends lost 2 bases and 5 bases, in that order; junction bases with no gene match: 9. CDR1 WSHSY and CDR2 SAAADI come from the germline V gene. The CDR3 is 16 residues long. The CDR3 protein is CASSEPAGGPDNEQYF. As DNA, the CDR3 is TGCGCCAGCAGTGAGCCAGCGGGAGGGCCCGACAACGAGCAGTACTTC.

The chain is built from TRBV18 and TRBJ2-5; D may be TRBD1 or TRBD2 (5 bases each). The CDR3 is 13 amino acids. Germline CDR1 KGHSH, CDR2 LQKENI. Trimming took off 3 bases at V and 5 bases at J, with 10 bases between the two ends. CDR3 protein: CASSPHRGETQYF. The DNA for the CDR3 is TGTGCCAGCTCACCCCATCGGGGCGAGACCCAGTACTTC.

The J gene is TRBJ2-5, the V gene TRBV9; TRBD1 aligns across 9 bases. CDR1 and CDR2 (germline): SGDLS, YYNGEE. The ends lost 4 bases at V and 4 bases at J; junction bases unmatched: 2. The CDR3 has 13 amino acids. The CDR3 reads CASSPGQGETQYF. For the CDR3, the DNA is TGTGCCAGCAGCCCGGGACAGGGAGAGACCCAGTACTTC.

In DNA, the CDR3 is TGTGCCAGCAGTTCCGAGTACAATGAGCAGTTCTTC. Its translation: CASSSEYNEQFF. The chain links TRBV28 to TRBJ2-1; D is ambiguous. The CDR3 runs to 12 residues. Trimming removed 4 bases at V and 4 bases at J, with 5 bases between. Germline CDR1 and CDR2: MDHEN and SYDVKM.

The CDR3 DNA reads TGTGCCTCCGGCAGCTACAATGAGCAGTTCTTC. Encoded protein: CASGSYNEQFF. The V and J genes are TRBV7-3 and TRBJ2-1; D not certain. The germline V gene encodes CDR1 SGHTA and CDR2 FQGTGA. V was cut by 11 bases and J by 3 bases, with 8 bases left in between. The CDR3 is 11 residues long.

Notes on this clone: The sample holds other DNA sequences that translate to the same CDR3. The genes are TRBV5-1 and TRBJ1-2; no firm D call. Per germline, CDR1 SGHRS and CDR2 YFSETQ. CDR3 size: 13 residues. V was trimmed by 0 bases and J by 2 bases, leaving 5 bases between them. The CDR3 protein is CASSLGGNYGYTF. For the CDR3, the DNA is TGCGCCAGCAGCTTGGGAGGAAACTATGGCTACACCTTC.

This chain links TRBV30 with TRBJ2-1; no clear D. V was shortened by 0 bases and J by 7 bases, with 16 bases between the two germline ends. CDR1 and CDR2 from the germline V gene are GTSNPN and SVGIG (reference sequence). This CDR3 has 15 amino acids. The CDR3 region is CAWSVGPFFPNEQFF. CDR3 DNA sequence: TGTGCCTGGAGTGTAGGCCCCTTCTTTCCTAATGAGCAGTTCTTC.